The 26 T cell receptor beta chains below all came from one sample that was sequenced in a study of blood T cells in healthy people across ages. Next came a second PCR, run for about 6 to 12 cycles, which used a sample-barcoded 5' primer along with a J-beta primer mix. In TCRdb, the 5' RACE reads were re-called with MiXCR into one record per CDR3 protein. The sample carries 700,000 to 900,000 distinct CDR3 sequences, 53% recorded once. What was sequenced was blood. All receptors come from a man older than 75 in good health.

This clonotype was picked up a small number of times. CDR3 DNA: TGTGCCAGCAGCCAAGCCGCGGGTACCGTCCTGACTTTC. This codes for CASSQAAGTVLTF. This rearrangement joins TRBV3-1 to TRBJ2-6; possible D gene TRBD2, 5 bases. V was cut by 1 base and J by 12 bases, with 10 bases left in between. CDR1 is LGHDT and CDR2 is YNNKEL in the germline V gene (reference sequence). This CDR3 has 13 amino acids.

The V and J genes are TRBV30 and TRBJ2-7; TRBD2 aligns across 8 bases. The CDR3 has 12 residues. Germline V CDR1 and CDR2: GTSNPN, SVGIG (reference sequence). With 7 bases clipped from V and 2 bases from J, the junction kept 4 bases outside the gene matches. CDR3 DNA: TGTGCCTTCGCGGGGGGTGCCTACGAGCAGTACTTC. This sequence encodes CAFAGGAYEQYF.

J is TRBJ2-7 and V is TRBV12-3 or TRBV12-4; the match to TRBD2 covers 9 bases. Trimming removed 3 bases from V and 0 bases from J; junction bases left unmatched: 3. The length of the CDR3 is 15 residues. CDR3: CASSFRLAVSYEQYF. CDR3 DNA sequence: TGTGCCAGCAGTTTTAGACTAGCGGTCTCCTACGAGCAGTACTTC.

The chain links TRBV24-1 to TRBJ2-1, with D perhaps being TRBD1 or TRBD2 (6 bases each). Trimming removed 7 bases at V and 6 bases at J, with 21 bases between. Germline loops: CDR1 KGHDR, CDR2 SFDVKD. The CDR3 length is 16 residues. This chain's CDR3 is CATSRNGGETINEQFF. CDR3 sequence (DNA): TGTGCCACCAGCCGGAACGGGGGCGAAACGATCAATGAGCAGTTCTTC.

This clonotype was detected once. The junction and the germline gene differ at one end; a read error may be behind it. The chain joins TRBV10-3 to TRBJ2-7, with 8 positions matching TRBD2. This CDR3 is 16 amino acids long. Germline V gene sequence: CDR1 ENHRY, CDR2 SYGVKD. This CDR3 is CASSEGTERGTYEQNF. Here the CDR3 DNA reads TGTGCCAGCAGTGAAGGGACTGAGCGGGGGACCTACGAGCAGAACTTC.

The chain combines TRBV24-1 with TRBJ2-5, with D hard to call. Germline values: CDR1 KGHDR, CDR2 SFDVKD. This CDR3 contains 14 residues. The V end lost 4 bases, the J end lost 0 bases, and 8 bases lay between the germline ends. CDR3 loop: CATSDPGNQETQYF. The DNA of the CDR3 is TGTGCCACCAGTGACCCCGGCAACCAAGAGACCCAGTACTTC.

This clonotype was seen a handful of times. This sequence joins TRBV20-1 and TRBJ2-1; 10 bases agree with TRBD2. Germline CDR1 is DFQATT and CDR2 is SNEGSKA (reference sequence). Trimming at V came to 0 bases and at J to 5 bases, leaving 4 bases not matched to a gene. The CDR3 consists of 15 residues. CDR3 sequence reads: CSARDSGRFNNEQFF. The CDR3 coding sequence is TGCAGTGCTAGAGATAGCGGGAGGTTTAACAATGAGCAGTTCTTC.

The chain joins TRBV2 to TRBJ2-2; 9 bases align to TRBD1. CDR1 is SNHLY, CDR2 FYNNEI, per germline. Losses at the gene ends were 4 bases for V and 5 bases for J; bases not matched to a gene: 2. The CDR3 is made up of 14 amino acids. For the CDR3, the DNA is TGTGCCAGCAGTGTCGACAGGGGGACCGGGGAGCTGTTTTTT. Amino acids: CASSVDRGTGELFF. Complete variable domain (other parts from reference TRBV2 and TRBJ2-2): EPEVTQTPSHQVTQMGQEVILRCVPISNHLYFYWYRQILGQKVEFLVSFYNNEISEKSEIFDDQFSVERPDGSNFTLKIRSTKLEDSAMYFCASSVDRGTGELFFGEGSRLTVL.

On this clonotype itself: A much larger clone differs from this one at a single base, so this may be a read error. This chain links TRBV12-3 or TRBV12-4 with TRBJ1-2; 7 nucleotides match TRBD1. Trimming removed 7 bases from V and 5 bases from J; junction bases left unmatched: 4. This CDR3 is built from 12 residues. The CDR3 reads CASTPTGYGYTF. In DNA form, the CDR3 reads TGTGCCAGCACCCCGACAGGGTATGGCTACACCTTC.

The chain recombines TRBV5-1 with TRBJ2-5, with 7 bases fitting TRBD2. The CDR3 is 14 amino acids. Per the germline V gene, CDR1 is SGHRS and CDR2 is YFSETQ. V was clipped by 2 bases and J by 0 bases; unmatched bases: 1. As DNA, the CDR3 is TGCGCCAGCAGCTTTACTAGCGACCAAGAGACCCAGTACTTC. Protein: CASSFTSDQETQYF. The variable domain in full, completed from reference TRBV5-1 and TRBJ2-5, reads KAGVTQTPRYLIKTRGQQVTLSCSPISGHRSVSWYQQTPGQGLQFLFEYFSETQRNKGNFPGRFSGRQFSNSRSEMNVSTLELGDSALYLCASSFTSDQETQYFGPGTRLLVL.

The J gene is TRBJ2-7, the V gene TRBV14; tentatively, D is TRBD2 (5 bases). From germline, CDR1 is SGHDN and CDR2 FVKESK. There are 15 residues in the CDR3. The V end was cut by 0 bases, the J end by 4 bases, with 13 bases between. The CDR3, as DNA: TGTGCCAGCAGCCAAGATAGAGGGCGAGGGTACGAGCAGTACTTC. Protein product: CASSQDRGRGYEQYF.

The chain uses TRBV29-1 and TRBJ2-5; 9 positions match TRBD1. The J segment lost 11 bases and the V segment lost 7 bases, leaving 17 bases of the junction unmatched. The CDR3 length is 14 residues. Germline loops: CDR1 SQVTM, CDR2 ANQGSEA. CDR3: CSATTDRGVYKQYF. In DNA, the CDR3 is TGCAGCGCCACGACAGACAGGGGGGTCTACAAGCAGTACTTC.

This clonotype was detected only a few times. The CDR3 sequence: CASSSTGGPTDTQYF. The CDR3 nucleotides are TGTGCCAGCAGCTCAACTGGAGGGCCGACAGATACGCAGTATTTT. The chain links TRBV7-2 to TRBJ2-3, with a weak D call TRBD2 (6 bases). The CDR3 loop spans 15 amino acids. Germline-derived CDR1 and CDR2 are SGHTA and FQGNSA. Trimming pared 4 bases from V and 3 bases from J, leaving 14 bases between.

This clonotype was seen just once. The J gene is TRBJ1-2, the V gene TRBV7-3; perhaps TRBD1 as D (5 bases). The ends were cut back, 3 bases at V and 6 bases at J, with 11 bases in the middle. Looked up from germline, CDR1 is SGHTA and CDR2 is FQGTGA. The CDR3 runs 13 residues. CDR3 sequence reads: CASSFDRDDGYTF. CDR3 nucleotide sequence: TGTGCCAGCAGCTTTGACAGAGACGATGGCTACACCTTC.

The CDR3 here is CASSRGAGGDAGYTF. The CDR3 DNA follows: TGTGCCAGCAGCCGAGGGGCAGGGGGAGATGCGGGCTACACCTTC. The gene calls are TRBV12-3 or TRBV12-4 and TRBJ1-2; 7 bases line up with TRBD1. The ends lost 6 bases at V and 8 bases at J; junction bases unmatched: 15. CDR3 length: 15 residues.

The CDR3 reads CASSVIRNNEQYF. In nucleotides, the CDR3 is TGTGCCAGCAGCGTAATCCGAAACAATGAGCAGTACTTC. The gene calls are TRBV7-3 and TRBJ2-5; no firm D call. CDR3 size: 13 residues. Trimming left V 5 bases short and J 11 bases short, with 18 bases between. CDR1 is SGHTA, CDR2 FQGTGA, per germline.

This sequence joins TRBV27 and TRBJ2-6, with a tentative D call TRBD1 (6 bases). The V gene's germline CDR1 is MNHEY and CDR2 SMNVEV (reference sequence). The V end was cut by 5 bases, the J end by 1 base, with 18 bases between. This CDR3 has 18 amino acids. Written as DNA, the CDR3 is TGTGCCAGCAGTGGACGGACAGCGGCCTTATCTGGGGCCAACGTCCTGACTTTC. The encoded protein is CASSGRTAALSGANVLTF.

V gene TRBV2 combines with J gene TRBJ2-7, with 10 bases lining up with TRBD2. The CDR3 is 15 amino acids. Germline assignment: CDR1 SNHLY and CDR2 FYNNEI. Losses at the gene ends were 5 bases for V and 2 bases for J; bases not matched to a gene: 6. The CDR3 sequence: CASSPYSGRTYEQYF. Here the CDR3 DNA reads TGTGCCAGCAGTCCATATAGCGGGAGGACCTACGAGCAGTACTTC. Drawing the rest from reference TRBV2 and TRBJ2-7, the complete variable domain is EPEVTQTPSHQVTQMGQEVILRCVPISNHLYFYWYRQILGQKVEFLVSFYNNEISEKSEIFDDQFSVERPDGSNFTLKIRSTKLEDSAMYFCASSPYSGRTYEQYFGPGTRLTVT.

The CDR3 region is CASSLQGTVFF. The CDR3 bases are TGTGCCAGCAGTCTTCAGGGGACGGTTTTCTTT. The gene calls are TRBV12-3 or TRBV12-4 and TRBJ1-1; TRBD1 is a possible D gene (6 bases). Trimming cost V 5 bases and J 13 bases, with 14 bases left between them. This CDR3 region has 11 residues.

This chain links TRBV4-1 with TRBJ2-7; possibly TRBD2 for D (6 bases). CDR1 and CDR2 (germline): MGHRA, YSYEKL. Trimming left V 0 bases short and J 3 bases short, with 9 bases between. There are 14 residues in the CDR3. Written as DNA, the CDR3 is TGCGCCAGCAGCCAAGATCGGGGGAACTACGAGCAGTACTTC. Protein: CASSQDRGNYEQYF.

The rearrangement links TRBV20-1 to TRBJ1-2; perhaps TRBD1 as D (6 bases). The length of the CDR3 is 13 residues. V gave up 5 bases and J gave up 5 bases, with 15 bases separating them. Germline CDR1 is DFQATT and CDR2 is SNEGSKA (reference sequence). This CDR3 is CSAPSDRLYGYTF. As DNA, the CDR3 is TGCAGTGCTCCTTCCGACAGGCTGTATGGCTACACCTTC.

This clonotype has only a few counts. The V and J genes are TRBV5-1 and TRBJ2-1; TRBD1 aligns across 9 bases. Per germline, CDR1 SGHRS and CDR2 YFSETQ. The CDR3 runs 17 residues. V lost 0 bases, J lost 2 bases, and 6 bases stayed unmatched. The DNA for the CDR3 is TGCGCCAGCAGCTTGGGCGTGGGGACAGGGCCCTACAATGAGCAGTTCTTC. Its protein is CASSLGVGTGPYNEQFF.

The chain joins TRBV4-2 to TRBJ2-7; the D is unclear. Germline CDR1 is LGHNA and CDR2 is YNFKEQ. Trimming took 5 bases from V and 2 from J, leaving 16 bases between them. This CDR3 spans 15 amino acids. CDR3 in amino acids: CASSTSGGWAYEQYF. CDR3 nucleotides: TGTGCCAGCAGCACGTCCGGTGGTTGGGCCTACGAGCAGTACTTC.

The chain combines TRBV20-1 with TRBJ2-7; 10 bases match TRBD2. The CDR3 has 15 residues. Germline V lookup: CDR1 DFQATT, CDR2 SNEGSKA (reference sequence). V shed 1 base, J shed 4 bases, and the junction held 7 bases outside the gene matches. The CDR3 bases are TGCAGTGCTAGAGGAGGTAGCGGGAGGACGTACGAGCAGTACTTC. Its protein product is CSARGGSGRTYEQYF.

Regarding this clonotype: A much larger clonotype is one base distant, so this may be a read error. This chain connects TRBV7-2 to TRBJ2-1, with D perhaps TRBD2 (6 bases). The CDR3 runs to 13 residues. The ends were cut back, 1 base at V and 13 bases at J, with 14 bases in the middle. The germline gives CDR1 SGHTA, CDR2 FQGNSA. The CDR3, as DNA: TGTGCCAGCAGCTTAGGCGGGGTAGAGACCCAGTTCTTC. This gives the protein CASSLGGVETQFF.

The chain uses TRBV29-1 and TRBJ1-1; D is perhaps TRBD1 (6 bases). The CDR3 loop spans 13 amino acids. Looked up from germline, CDR1 is SQVTM and CDR2 is ANQGSEA. The V end was cut by 7 bases, the J end by 5 bases, with 17 bases between. In nucleotides, the CDR3 is TGCAGCGGAAGACAGGAGGCAGGTACTGAAGCTTTCTTT. This codes for CSGRQEAGTEAFF.